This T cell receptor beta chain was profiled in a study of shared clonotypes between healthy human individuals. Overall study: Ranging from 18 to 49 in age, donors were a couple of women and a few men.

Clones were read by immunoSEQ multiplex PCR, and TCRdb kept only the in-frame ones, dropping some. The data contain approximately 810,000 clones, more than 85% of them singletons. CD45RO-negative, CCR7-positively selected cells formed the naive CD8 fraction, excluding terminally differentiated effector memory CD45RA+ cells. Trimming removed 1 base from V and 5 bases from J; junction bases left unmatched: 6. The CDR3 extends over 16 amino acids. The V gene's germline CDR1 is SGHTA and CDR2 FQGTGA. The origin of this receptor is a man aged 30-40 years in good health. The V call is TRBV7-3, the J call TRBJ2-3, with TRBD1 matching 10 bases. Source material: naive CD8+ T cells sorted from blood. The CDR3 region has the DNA TGTGCCAGCAGCTTAATCGGACAGGGGGGGAGAGATACGCAGTATTTT. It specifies CASSLIGQGGRDTQYF.